In this sample, the clone carrying this TCR beta chain turned up once. This specimen comes from a study of control samples from healthy donors and cancer patients. Assay used: immunoSEQ multiplex PCR; TCRdb lists only in-frame clones, some missing. The sample carries about 150,000 clones, 85% to 95% recorded once. CDR3 size: 17 residues. V was pared by 4 bases and J by 5 bases, with 23 bases between. CDR1 and CDR2 (germline): SGHTA, FQGNSA. This TCR was sampled from a woman aged 18-30 years in good health. The chain couples TRBV7-2 to TRBJ2-5; D gene unclear. The sequenced sample consisted of blood. CDR3 protein: CASSSYFRTTASETQYF. The DNA of the CDR3 is TGTGCCAGCAGCTCCTATTTCCGGACCACCGCGAGTGAGACCCAGTACTTC.